This entry features one T cell receptor beta chain sequence. The data were taken from a study of blood T cell repertoires in COVID-19. The germline V gene encodes CDR1 SGHVS and CDR2 FQNEAQ. The CDR3 is made up of 14 amino acids. The V gene lost 5 bases and the J gene lost 4 bases, with 12 bases spanning the gap. TCRdb's copy holds only in-frame clones and misses some; the assay was immunoSEQ multiplex PCR. The table lists 70,000 to 90,000 clones, over 75% of them singletons. The TCR originated in a human donor in a cohort sampled during active COVID-19. The gene calls are TRBV7-8 and TRBJ1-5, with D perhaps matching TRBD1 (5 bases). Sequencing used peripheral blood. Here the CDR3 DNA reads TGTGCCAGCAGCCCATCCCCAGGGAATCAGCCCCAGCATTTT. Translation gives CASSPSPGNQPQHF.